This T cell receptor beta chain is drawn from a study of CD8+CD57+ T cells in acquired aplastic anemia. The wider study: Across the sorted CD4+ and CD8+ cells, DNA amounts averaged about 3 ug.

The template for TCR beta VDJ and CDR3 sequence profiling was genomic DNA. TCRdb re-called the reads with MiXCR, one entry per CDR3 protein. The table shows around 500,000 distinct CDR3 sequences, with over 25% occurring only once. Germline V gene lookup returns CDR1 SSHAT and CDR2 FNYEAQ (reference sequence). The CDR3 loop spans 13 amino acids. This clonotype was counted only a few times. Its antigen is still unknown. A read error may explain this, as a much larger clone is one base away. Patients chosen for sequencing had shown CD8+CD57+ cell expansion by flow cytometry. No therapy was given to patients before blood sampling. Findings and limits, study-wide: Both patients and controls carried the same twenty-nine CD8+ CDR3 sequences. The study found no significant CD8+ Simpson's diversity difference between patients and controls.

The chain couples TRBV7-7 to TRBJ2-5, with D maybe TRBD2 (5 bases). Sequencing was done on a sample of sorted CD4+, CD8+, or CD8+CD57+ T cells (not recorded which) from PBMCs. The receptor was derived from a human donor with aplastic anemia. The CDR3 coding sequence is TGTGCTAGCAGCTTGTCGAGGAGGGAGACCCAGTACTTC. Amino acid sequence: CASSLSRRETQYF.